Shown below are 18 T cell receptor beta chains from a single sample sequenced in a study of shared clonotypes between healthy human individuals. Generated by immunoSEQ multiplex PCR, the TCRdb table keeps only in-frame clones and is missing some. The repertoire holds more than 400,000 clones, with about 78% as singletons. The sample taken for sequencing was PBMCs. The receptors shown here come from a woman aged 40 to 49 in good health. Some clones in this sample may be carry-over from other donors' samples.

The chain recombines TRBV11-2 with TRBJ1-1, with TRBD1 matching 8 bases. CDR1 is SGHAT and CDR2 is FQNNGV in the germline V gene. The CDR3 sequence is 15 residues long. V lost 3 bases, J lost 2 bases, and 5 bases stayed unmatched. This CDR3 is CASSFRDRRNTEAFF. The CDR3 region has the DNA TGTGCCAGCAGCTTCCGGGACAGGAGAAACACTGAAGCTTTCTTT. The whole variable domain, filled in from reference TRBV11-2 and TRBJ1-1, reads EAGVAQSPRYKIIEKRQSVAFWCNPISGHATLYWYQQILGQGPKLLIQFQNNGVVDDSQLPKDRFSAERLKGVDSTLKIQPAKLEDSAVYLCASSFRDRRNTEAFFGQGTRLTVV.

This sequence joins TRBV9 and TRBJ2-3, with 7 nucleotides matching TRBD2. With V trimmed by 4 bases and J by 1 base, 9 bases remained unmatched. The germline gives CDR1 SGDLS, CDR2 YYNGEE. CDR3 length: 16 residues. CDR3 sequence reads: CASSLRLAVGTDTQYF. The CDR3 nucleotides read TGTGCCAGCAGCTTACGACTAGCTGTGGGCACAGATACGCAGTATTTT.

Turning to this clone: A single base separates this from a much larger clone, so it may be a read error. Within the sample, other DNA sequences also encode this same CDR3. The genes are TRBV28 and TRBJ2-1; D could derive from TRBD1 or TRBD2 (5 bases each). The CDR3 is 15 residues long. CDR1 and CDR2 from the germline V gene are MDHEN and SYDVKM. This CDR3 reads CASSGPIFTHSEQFF. As DNA, the CDR3 is TGTGCCAGCTCGGGACCCATTTTTACCCACAGTGAGCAATTCTTC.

The chain joins TRBV10-1 to TRBJ2-5; tentative D call: TRBD2 (6 bases). CDR1 and CDR2 from the germline V gene are WNHNN and SYGVQD (reference sequence). This CDR3 has 13 residues. Trimming took 6 bases from V and 11 from J, leaving 19 bases between them. CDR3 region: CASSGGLRGEQYF. In nucleotides, the CDR3 is TGCGCCAGCAGCGGTGGACTACGGGGTGAGCAGTACTTC.

The chain uses TRBV21-1 and TRBJ1-4; TRBD1, the D gene given by the table, was not confirmed from the DNA. TRBV21-1 is deemed a pseudogene. The CDR3 runs to 15 residues. CDR3 region: CASSKRGQGNEKLFF. CDR3 in DNA: TGTGCCAGCAGCAAACGAGGACAGGGAAATGAAAAACTGTTTTTT.

The rearrangement joins TRBV27 to TRBJ2-3, with D perhaps TRBD1 or TRBD2 (5 bases each). Deletions cut 6 bases from V and 4 bases from J, with 14 bases between. The CDR3 has 14 amino acids. CDR1 is MNHEY and CDR2 is SMNVEV in the germline V gene (reference sequence). The CDR3 DNA follows: TGTGCCAGCAGGGGACGAGTCTCCTCAGATACGCAGTATTTT. Translated: CASRGRVSSDTQYF.

On this clone: Mismatch with germline at one junction end may stem from a read error. The rearrangement uses TRBV7-2 and TRBJ2-5, with 7 bases matching TRBD2. The CDR3 extends over 13 amino acids. Germline loops: CDR1 SGHTA, CDR2 FQGNSA. The CDR3 nucleotides read TGTGCCAGCAGCCTAGCGGTCTGGGAGACCCAGTACTTC. Its protein product is CASSLAVWETQYF.

The chain is built from TRBV19 and TRBJ2-2; a weak D match, TRBD1 (5 bases). Germline V gene lookup returns CDR1 LNHDA and CDR2 SQIVND (reference sequence). The V end lost 3 bases, the J end lost 0 bases, and 8 bases lay between the germline ends. CDR3 size: 15 residues. The CDR3 here is CASSILTANTGELFF. CDR3 bases: TGTGCCAGTAGTATTTTGACAGCGAACACCGGGGAGCTGTTTTTT.

This clone was counted a single time. The genes are TRBV5-1 and TRBJ2-7; 10 bases line up with TRBD2. This CDR3 spans 14 amino acids. Germline CDR1 SGHRS, CDR2 YFSETQ. The ends lost 3 bases at V and 4 bases at J; junction bases unmatched: 4. The CDR3: CASSSSGSEYEQYF. Here the CDR3 DNA reads TGCGCCAGCAGCTCTAGCGGGAGCGAGTACGAGCAGTACTTC.

This clone was observed many times. The chain is built from TRBV2 and TRBJ1-5; 10 bases align to TRBD1. Germline V lookup: CDR1 SNHLY, CDR2 FYNNEI. V lost 8 bases and J lost 4; bases outside the gene matches: 14. This CDR3 has 17 amino acids. CDR3 coding DNA: TGTGCCAGCCGATGGGGCCCCGACAGGGGGCCAAATCAGCCCCAGCATTTT. This gives the protein CASRWGPDRGPNQPQHF.

The table lists this clone with a few counts. The chain carries TRBV29-1 and TRBJ1-1; TRBD1 is a possible D gene (5 bases). V was pared by 3 bases and J by 1 base, with 9 bases between. Germline V gene lookup returns CDR1 SQVTM and CDR2 ANQGSEA. This CDR3 contains 13 residues. CDR3 amino acids: CSVEGQRNTEAFF. The CDR3 coding sequence is TGCAGCGTTGAGGGGCAGAGGAACACTGAAGCTTTCTTT. The full variable domain, with the rest looked up from reference TRBV29-1 and TRBJ1-1, is SAVISQKPSRDICQRGTSLTIQCQVDSQVTMMFWYRQQPGQSLTLIATANQGSEATYESGFVIDKFPISRPNLTFSTLTVSNMSPEDSSIYLCSVEGQRNTEAFFGQGTRLTVV.

The chain recombines TRBV14 with TRBJ2-2; D call uncertain. Trimming pared 0 bases from V and 0 bases from J, leaving 8 bases between. The CDR3 is made up of 16 amino acids. Germline CDR1 reads SGHDN; CDR2 reads FVKESK. As DNA, the CDR3 is TGTGCCAGCAGCCAAGACCCGGACGCGAACACCGGGGAGCTGTTTTTT. Translation: CASSQDPDANTGELFF.

This clone was recorded at least ten times. The V gene is TRBV7-2, the J gene TRBJ2-2; unclear D gene. The CDR3 runs to 12 residues. Trimming pared 5 bases from V and 7 bases from J, leaving 8 bases between. Germline CDR1 reads SGHTA; CDR2 reads FQGNSA. CDR3 sequence: CASSLWGGELFF. The CDR3 DNA reads TGTGCCAGCAGCCTGTGGGGCGGGGAGCTGTTTTTT.

This clone showed up just once. The chain is built from TRBV6-6 and TRBJ1-2; the D is unclear. The germline gives CDR1 MNHNY, CDR2 SVGAGI (reference sequence). V lost 1 base, J lost 4 bases, and 10 bases lay in between. The CDR3 runs 14 residues. Here the CDR3 reads CASSYLAGLYGYTF. Written as DNA, the CDR3 is TGTGCCAGCAGTTACTTGGCAGGCCTCTATGGCTACACCTTC.

The chain links TRBV19 to TRBJ1-3, with D maybe TRBD1 (5 bases). Looked up from germline, CDR1 is LNHDA and CDR2 is SQIVND (reference sequence). V was cut by 5 bases and J by 2 bases, with 16 bases left in between. The CDR3 spans 16 residues. The CDR3 loop reads CASSSGTRGTGNTIYF. CDR3 DNA: TGTGCCAGTAGTTCCGGGACCCGGGGAACTGGAAACACCATATATTTT.

Points on this clone: Other DNA sequences in the same sample also yield this CDR3. This rearrangement joins TRBV30 to TRBJ2-4; the D gene is possibly TRBD2 (7 bases). The V gene lost 0 bases and the J gene lost 6 bases, with 9 bases spanning the gap. The germline V gene has CDR1 GTSNPN and CDR2 SVGIG (reference sequence). The CDR3 is made up of 13 amino acids. This chain's CDR3 is CAWSVRGGNIQYF. As DNA, the CDR3 is TGTGCCTGGAGTGTAAGGGGGGGAAACATTCAGTACTTC. The full variable domain, with the rest looked up from reference TRBV30 and TRBJ2-4, is SQTIHQWPATLVQPVGSPLSLECTVEGTSNPNLYWYRQAAGRGLQLLFYSVGIGQISSEVPQNLSASRPQDRQFILSSKKLLLSDSGFYLCAWSVRGGNIQYFGAGTRLSVL.

This chain joins TRBV7-6 and TRBJ2-1; 10 bases align to TRBD2. The trim removed 5 bases at V and 7 bases at J, leaving 11 bases unmatched. This CDR3 has 16 residues. The germline gives CDR1 SGHVS, CDR2 FNYEAQ. As DNA, the CDR3 is TGTGCCAGCAGCAACAGGCGGGCTAGCGGGAGAAATGAGCAGTTCTTC. It translates to CASSNRRASGRNEQFF.

The V and J genes are TRBV5-5 and TRBJ1-5; 7 positions agree with TRBD1. Looked up from germline, CDR1 is SGHKS and CDR2 is YYEKEE (reference sequence). V shed 4 bases and J 7 bases; nucleotides not matched to a gene: 8. The CDR3 length is 14 residues. The CDR3 DNA reads as TGTGCCAGCAGCGACCAACAGGGGTCCCAGCCCCAGCATTTT. As protein: CASSDQQGSQPQHF.